The 10 T cell receptor beta chains given below trace back to one sample, sequenced in a study of blood T cell repertoires in COVID-19. TCRdb keeps only in-frame clones here, not all; method: immunoSEQ multiplex PCR. The table lists 200,000 to 250,000 clones, approximately 78% of them singletons. The sample taken for sequencing was peripheral blood. These TCRs come from a woman aged 18-29 years with acute or convalescent COVID-19.

CDR3 DNA sequence: TGTGCCAGCCGCTTGGACATTGGGAACACTGAAGCTTTCTTT. Translation: CASRLDIGNTEAFF. The gene calls are TRBV28 and TRBJ1-1; D is perhaps TRBD1 (5 bases). The CDR3 extends over 14 amino acids. Germline CDR1 reads MDHEN; CDR2 reads SYDVKM. Trimming took 8 bases from V and 1 from J, leaving 14 bases between them.

This clone occurred once. The chain couples TRBV15 to TRBJ2-4, with TRBD1 matching 7 bases. The germline CDR1 and CDR2 sequences are LNHNV and YYDKDF (reference sequence). The length of the CDR3 is 15 residues. V shed 3 bases and J 8 bases; nucleotides not matched to a gene: 10. The CDR3 nucleotides are TGTGCCACCAGCAGGATGGGTACAGGGGATGACATTCAGTACTTC. Residues: CATSRMGTGDDIQYF.

In regard to this clone: This specimen includes other DNA sequences encoding the same CDR3. The rearrangement links TRBV18 to TRBJ1-5; possible D gene TRBD1, 5 bases. The CDR3 spans 16 residues. Germline CDR1 is KGHSH and CDR2 is LQKENI. V was trimmed by 0 bases and J by 1 base, leaving 10 bases between them. This CDR3 reads CASSPPGAGSNQPQHF. The CDR3 nucleotides read TGTGCCAGCTCACCACCCGGGGCGGGGAGCAATCAGCCCCAGCATTTT.

The chain uses TRBV5-6 and TRBJ2-7, with TRBD2 identical over 9 bases. V was clipped by 1 base and J by 6 bases; unmatched bases: 11. The CDR3 consists of 16 residues. Germline CDR1 reads SGHDT; CDR2 reads YYEEEE. The CDR3 sequence: CASSLYPASGNFEQYF. DNA of the CDR3: TGTGCCAGCAGCTTGTATCCGGCTAGCGGGAATTTCGAGCAGTACTTC.

The chain combines TRBV19 with TRBJ1-2; D perhaps matches TRBD1 (5 bases). CDR1 and CDR2 from the germline V gene are LNHDA and SQIVND (reference sequence). The CDR3 loop spans 17 amino acids. V gave up 10 bases and J gave up 2 bases, with 26 bases separating them. CDR3 in DNA: TGTGCCACCCGCACGTGGGGCACTACAGGAGAAAACTATGGCTACACCTTC. This sequence encodes CATRTWGTTGENYGYTF.

The V and J genes are TRBV18 and TRBJ1-1; D perhaps matches TRBD1 (6 bases). CDR1 and CDR2 from the germline V gene are KGHSH and LQKENI. The CDR3 runs 16 residues. V was cut by 3 bases and J by 0 bases, with 14 bases left in between. This chain's CDR3 is CASSPPGGHLNTEAFF. DNA of the CDR3: TGTGCCAGCTCACCCCCGGGGGGGCACCTGAACACTGAAGCTTTCTTT.

The rearrangement links TRBV9 to TRBJ1-2, with D possibly matching TRBD1 (5 bases). V dropped 1 base and J dropped 5 bases, with 6 bases sitting between them. The CDR3 is 12 residues long. Germline V CDR1 and CDR2: SGDLS, YYNGEE. In DNA, the CDR3 is TGTGCCAGCAGCGTACAGGGTTATGGCTACACCTTC. Translation: CASSVQGYGYTF.

The chain uses TRBV18 and TRBJ2-5; tentatively, D is TRBD2 (6 bases). Germline V gene lookup returns CDR1 KGHSH and CDR2 LQKENI. The CDR3 is 13 amino acids. The V and J ends lost 6 bases and 1 base respectively, with 9 bases between them. Here the CDR3 reads CASSSGSQETQYF. For the CDR3, the DNA is TGTGCCAGCTCCTCCGGGAGCCAAGAGACCCAGTACTTC.

The CDR3 region is CASSGSGVDHGYTF. The CDR3 coding sequence is TGTGCCAGCAGCGGTTCCGGGGTTGATCATGGCTACACCTTC. V and J are TRBV9 and TRBJ1-2, with D unresolved. The CDR3 runs to 14 residues. Deletions cut 3 bases from V and 6 bases from J, with 15 bases between. The germline CDR1 and CDR2 sequences are SGDLS and YYNGEE.

This clone is a singleton in its sample. The chain uses TRBV9 and TRBJ2-7; the D gene is possibly TRBD2 (5 bases). The germline V and J ends were trimmed by 3 bases and 0 bases, with 10 bases remaining between them. Germline loops: CDR1 SGDLS, CDR2 YYNGEE. This CDR3 has 14 residues. The CDR3 loop is CASSAFRDSYEQYF. The CDR3 region has the DNA TGTGCCAGCAGCGCTTTCCGGGACTCCTACGAGCAGTACTTC. The whole variable domain, remainder taken from reference TRBV9 and TRBJ2-7, is DSGVTQTPKHLITATGQRVTLRCSPRSGDLSVYWYQQSLDQGLQFLIQYYNGEERAKGNILERFSAQQFPDLHSELNLSSLELGDSALYFCASSAFRDSYEQYFGPGTRLTVT.